The sequence of this TCR beta chain was determined in a study of blood T cell repertoires in COVID-19. With V trimmed by 6 bases and J by 6 bases, 10 bases remained unmatched. This CDR3 comprises 14 residues. CDR1 is MNHEY and CDR2 is SMNVEV in the germline V gene (reference sequence). This clone was counted only a few times. The data were produced by immunoSEQ multiplex PCR, yet TCRdb's version contains in-frame clones alone and is incomplete. The table includes over 350,000 clones, about nine tenths detected once. This TCR was sampled from a young woman with active or convalescent COVID-19. Source material: peripheral blood. The genes are TRBV27 and TRBJ1-2; 7 nucleotides match TRBD1. The chain's CDR3 is CASRAGGQAHGYTF. CDR3 nucleotide sequence: TGTGCCAGCAGGGCCGGCGGACAGGCCCATGGCTACACCTTC.